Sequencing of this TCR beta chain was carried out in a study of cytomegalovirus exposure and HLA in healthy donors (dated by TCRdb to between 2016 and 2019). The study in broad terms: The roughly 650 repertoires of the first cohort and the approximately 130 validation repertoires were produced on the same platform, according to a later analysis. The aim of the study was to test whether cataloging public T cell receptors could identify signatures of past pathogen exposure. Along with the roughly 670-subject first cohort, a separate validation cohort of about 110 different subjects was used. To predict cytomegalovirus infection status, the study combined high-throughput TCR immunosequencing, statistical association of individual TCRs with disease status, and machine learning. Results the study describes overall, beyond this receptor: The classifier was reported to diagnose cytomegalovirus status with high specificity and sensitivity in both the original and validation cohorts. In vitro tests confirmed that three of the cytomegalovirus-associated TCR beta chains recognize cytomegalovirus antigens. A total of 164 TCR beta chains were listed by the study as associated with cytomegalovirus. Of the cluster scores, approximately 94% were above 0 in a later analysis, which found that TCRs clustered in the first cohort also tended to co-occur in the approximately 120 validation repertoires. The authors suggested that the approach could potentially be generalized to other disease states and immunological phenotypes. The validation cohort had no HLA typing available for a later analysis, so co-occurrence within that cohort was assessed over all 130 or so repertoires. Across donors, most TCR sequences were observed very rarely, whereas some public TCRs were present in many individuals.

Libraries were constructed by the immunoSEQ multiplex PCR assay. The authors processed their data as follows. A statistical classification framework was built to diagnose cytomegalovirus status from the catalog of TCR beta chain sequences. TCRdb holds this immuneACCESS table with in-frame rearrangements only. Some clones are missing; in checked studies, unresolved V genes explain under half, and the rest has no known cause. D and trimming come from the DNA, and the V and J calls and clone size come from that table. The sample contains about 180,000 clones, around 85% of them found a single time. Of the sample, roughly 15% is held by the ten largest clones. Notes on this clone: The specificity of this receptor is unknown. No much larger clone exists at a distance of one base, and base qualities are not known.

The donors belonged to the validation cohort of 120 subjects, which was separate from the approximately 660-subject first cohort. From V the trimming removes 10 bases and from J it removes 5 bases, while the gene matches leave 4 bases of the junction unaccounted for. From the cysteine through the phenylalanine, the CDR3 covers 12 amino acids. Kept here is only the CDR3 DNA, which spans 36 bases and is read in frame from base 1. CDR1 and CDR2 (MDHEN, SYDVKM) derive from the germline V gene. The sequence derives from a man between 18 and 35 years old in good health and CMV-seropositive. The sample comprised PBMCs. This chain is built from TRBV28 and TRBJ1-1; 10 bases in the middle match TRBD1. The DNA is TGTGCCACCCGGACAGGGGGAACTGAAGCTTTCTTT. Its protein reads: CATRTGGTEAFF.